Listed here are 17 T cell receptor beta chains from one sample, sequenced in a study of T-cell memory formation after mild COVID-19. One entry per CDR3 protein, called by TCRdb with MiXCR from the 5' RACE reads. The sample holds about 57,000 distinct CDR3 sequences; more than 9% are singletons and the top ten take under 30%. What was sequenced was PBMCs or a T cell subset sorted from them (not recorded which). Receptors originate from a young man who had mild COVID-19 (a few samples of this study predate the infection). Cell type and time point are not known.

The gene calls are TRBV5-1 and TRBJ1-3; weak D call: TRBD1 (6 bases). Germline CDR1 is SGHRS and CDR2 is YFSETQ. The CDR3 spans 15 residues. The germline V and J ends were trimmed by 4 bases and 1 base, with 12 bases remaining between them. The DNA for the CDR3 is TGCGCCAGCAGCACCTACACAGGGTCTGGAAACACCATATATTTT. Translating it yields CASSTYTGSGNTIYF.

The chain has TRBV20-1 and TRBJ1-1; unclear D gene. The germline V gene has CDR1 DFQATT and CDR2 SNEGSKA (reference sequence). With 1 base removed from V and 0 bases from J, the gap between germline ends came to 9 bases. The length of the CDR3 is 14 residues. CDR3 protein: CSARVRGMNTEAFF. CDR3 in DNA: TGCAGTGCTAGAGTTCGGGGTATGAACACTGAAGCTTTCTTT.

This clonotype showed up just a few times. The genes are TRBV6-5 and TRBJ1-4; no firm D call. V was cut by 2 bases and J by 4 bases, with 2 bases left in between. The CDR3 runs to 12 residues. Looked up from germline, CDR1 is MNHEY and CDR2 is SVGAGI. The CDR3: CASSYNNEKLFF. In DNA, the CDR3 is TGTGCCAGCAGTTACAATAATGAAAAACTGTTTTTT.

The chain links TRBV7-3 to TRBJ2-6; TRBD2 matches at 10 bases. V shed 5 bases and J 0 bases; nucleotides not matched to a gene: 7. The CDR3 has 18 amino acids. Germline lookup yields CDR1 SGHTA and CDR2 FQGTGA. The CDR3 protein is CASSLSSGSYSGANVLTF. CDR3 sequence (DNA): TGTGCCAGCAGCCTCTCTAGCGGGAGCTACTCTGGGGCCAACGTCCTGACTTTC.

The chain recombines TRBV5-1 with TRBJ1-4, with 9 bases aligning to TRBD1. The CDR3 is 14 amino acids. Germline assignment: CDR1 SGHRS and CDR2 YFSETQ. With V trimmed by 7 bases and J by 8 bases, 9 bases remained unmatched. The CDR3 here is CASRPGTGREKLFF. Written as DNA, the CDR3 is TGCGCCAGCCGGCCCGGGACAGGGAGAGAAAAACTGTTTTTT.

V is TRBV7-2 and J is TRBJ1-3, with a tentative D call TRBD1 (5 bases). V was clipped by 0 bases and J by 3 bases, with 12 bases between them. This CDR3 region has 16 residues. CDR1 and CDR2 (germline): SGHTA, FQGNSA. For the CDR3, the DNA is TGTGCCAGCAGCTTAGCGGTCGGGGCGGGTGGAAACACCATATATTTT. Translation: CASSLAVGAGGNTIYF. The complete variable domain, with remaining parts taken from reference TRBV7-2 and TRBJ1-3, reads GAGVSQSPSNKVTEKGKDVELRCDPISGHTALYWYRQSLGQGLEFLIYFQGNSAPDKSGLPSDRFSAERTGGSVSTLTIQRTQQEDSAVYLCASSLAVGAGGNTIYFGEGSWLTVV.

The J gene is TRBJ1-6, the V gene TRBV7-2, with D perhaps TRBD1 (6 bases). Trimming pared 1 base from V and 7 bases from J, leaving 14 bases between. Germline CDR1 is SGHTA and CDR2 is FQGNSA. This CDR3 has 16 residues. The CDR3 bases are TGTGCCAGCAGCTTAGGGTCAGGGGTTAAGAATTCACCCCTCCACTTT. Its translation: CASSLGSGVKNSPLHF. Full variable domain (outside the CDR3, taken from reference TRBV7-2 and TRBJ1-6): GAGVSQSPSNKVTEKGKDVELRCDPISGHTALYWYRQSLGQGLEFLIYFQGNSAPDKSGLPSDRFSAERTGGSVSTLTIQRTQQEDSAVYLCASSLGSGVKNSPLHFGNGTRLTVT.

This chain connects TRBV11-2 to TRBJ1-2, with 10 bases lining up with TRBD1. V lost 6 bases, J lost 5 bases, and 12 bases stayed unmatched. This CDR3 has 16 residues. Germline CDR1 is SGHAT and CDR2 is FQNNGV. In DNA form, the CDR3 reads TGTGCCAGCAGTCGTCTGAGCCGGGACAGGGGATATGGCTACACCTTC. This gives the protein CASSRLSRDRGYGYTF. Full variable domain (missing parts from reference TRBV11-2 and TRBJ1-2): EAGVAQSPRYKIIEKRQSVAFWCNPISGHATLYWYQQILGQGPKLLIQFQNNGVVDDSQLPKDRFSAERLKGVDSTLKIQPAKLEDSAVYLCASSRLSRDRGYGYTFGSGTRLTVV.

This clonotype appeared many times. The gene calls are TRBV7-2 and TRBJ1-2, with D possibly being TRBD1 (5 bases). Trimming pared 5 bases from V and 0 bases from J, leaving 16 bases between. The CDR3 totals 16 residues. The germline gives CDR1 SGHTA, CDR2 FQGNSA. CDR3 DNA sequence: TGTGCCAGCAGCCCCCCTTGGGGCTCGACTAACTATGGCTACACCTTC. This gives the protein CASSPPWGSTNYGYTF.

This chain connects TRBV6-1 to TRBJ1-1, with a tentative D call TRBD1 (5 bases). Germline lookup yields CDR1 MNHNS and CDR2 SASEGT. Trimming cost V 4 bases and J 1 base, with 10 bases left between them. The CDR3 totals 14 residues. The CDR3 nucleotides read TGTGCCAGCAGTGCCGACGGACAGAACACTGAAGCTTTCTTT. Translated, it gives CASSADGQNTEAFF.

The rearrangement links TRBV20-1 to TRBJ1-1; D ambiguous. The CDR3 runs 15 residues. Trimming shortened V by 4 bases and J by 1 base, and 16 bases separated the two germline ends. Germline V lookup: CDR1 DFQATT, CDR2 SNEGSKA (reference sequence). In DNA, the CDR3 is TGCAGTGCTATCCCTCCGTCGGTAGGGAACACTGAAGCTTTCTTT. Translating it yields CSAIPPSVGNTEAFF.

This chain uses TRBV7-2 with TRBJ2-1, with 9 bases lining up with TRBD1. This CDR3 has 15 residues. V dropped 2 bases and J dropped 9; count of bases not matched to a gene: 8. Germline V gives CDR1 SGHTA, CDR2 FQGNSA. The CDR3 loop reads CASSLPGQGLSEQFF. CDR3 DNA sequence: TGTGCCAGCAGCTTACCGGGACAGGGTCTAAGTGAGCAGTTCTTC.

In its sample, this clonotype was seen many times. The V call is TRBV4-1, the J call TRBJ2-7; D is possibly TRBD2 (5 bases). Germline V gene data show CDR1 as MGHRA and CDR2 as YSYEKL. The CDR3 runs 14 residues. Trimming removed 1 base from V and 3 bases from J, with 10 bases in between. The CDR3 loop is CASSQVPGYYEQYF. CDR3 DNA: TGCGCCAGCAGCCAAGTACCGGGATACTACGAGCAGTACTTC.

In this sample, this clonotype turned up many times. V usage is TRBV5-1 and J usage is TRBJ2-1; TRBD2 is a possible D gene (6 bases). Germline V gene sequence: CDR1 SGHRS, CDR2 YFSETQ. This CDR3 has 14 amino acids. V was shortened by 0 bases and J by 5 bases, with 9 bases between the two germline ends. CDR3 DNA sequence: TGCGCCAGCAGCTTGGAAGTAGCGGACAATGAGCAGTTCTTC. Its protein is CASSLEVADNEQFF.

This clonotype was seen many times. CDR3 DNA: TGTGCCAGCAGCTTCTTAGGACAGGGGCTGGAGACCCAGTACTTC. Residues: CASSFLGQGLETQYF. The chain joins TRBV7-2 to TRBJ2-5, with 9 bases identical to TRBD1. The germline CDR1 and CDR2 sequences are SGHTA and FQGNSA. The length of the CDR3 is 15 residues. Trimming took 3 bases from V and 5 from J; bases not matched to a gene: 7.

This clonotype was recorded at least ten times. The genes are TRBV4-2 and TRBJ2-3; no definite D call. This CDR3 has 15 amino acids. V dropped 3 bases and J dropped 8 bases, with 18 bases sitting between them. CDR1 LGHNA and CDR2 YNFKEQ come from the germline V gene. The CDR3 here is CASSHYSIVGGTQYF. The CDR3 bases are TGTGCCAGCAGCCATTACTCAATCGTTGGTGGTACGCAGTATTTT.

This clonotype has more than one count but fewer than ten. CDR3 coding DNA: TGTGCCAGCAGCTTGGCGGAGATAGCGGGGGGGCCGAGCACAGATACGCAGTATTTT. It is translated as CASSLAEIAGGPSTDTQYF. This chain joins TRBV5-6 and TRBJ2-3; 11 bases are a match to TRBD2. Germline lookup yields CDR1 SGHDT and CDR2 YYEEEE. Trimming removed 0 bases from V and 0 bases from J; junction bases left unmatched: 9. CDR3 size: 19 residues.